Listed below are T cell receptor beta chains from one sample, sequenced in a study of metastatic and nonmetastatic thyroid tumors. TCRdb reprocessed the PCR reads using MiXCR. The repertoire holds 20,000 to 25,000 clones, with less than 25% as singletons. The sequencing input was tumor tissue. The receptors were sampled from a female donor with papillary thyroid cancer or a benign thyroid nodule (not recorded which). Some clones in this sample may be carry-over from other donors' samples. Each CDR3 is given with its conserved first and last residue. A D gene is named only where the DNA matches it firmly. The size entry is marked missing in some rows and otherwise reads once, few, many or a size class.

v_gene	d_gene	abundance	j_gene	CDR3nt	CDR3aa
TRBV15	TRBD1	many	TRBJ1-2	TGTGCCACCAGCAGAGATCAGACAGGGATCTATGGCTACACCTTC	CATSRDQTGIYGYTF
TRBV6-9	.	.	TRBJ2-1	TGCGCCAGCAGTGAATCGAGGGGAGCGAATGAGCAGTTCTTC	CASSESRGANEQFF
TRBV5-1	TRBD2	.	TRBJ2-1	TGCGCCAGCAGCGGATGGGGGGAGGGTTACAATGAGCAGTTCTTC	CASSGWGEGYNEQFF
TRBV28	.	many	TRBJ1-5	TGTGCCAGCAGTTTAGATAGCAATCAGCCCCAGCATTTT	CASSLDSNQPQHF
TRBV20-1	TRBD2	few	TRBJ2-1	TGCAGTGCTACCTACGGAAGCGGGAGGGACAATGAGCAGTTCTTC	CSATYGSGRDNEQFF
TRBV10-1	.	few	TRBJ1-3	TGCGCCAGCAGAATTGGGAAAGGAAACACCATATATTTT	CASRIGKGNTIYF
TRBV11-2	.	.	TRBJ1-6	TGTGCCAGCAGCTTAACGGGGTGGAATTCACCCCTCCACTTT	CASSLTGWNSPLHF
TRBV6-1	TRBD2	.	TRBJ2-1	TGTGCCAGCAGTGAAGGGGCTAGCGGGAGCAATGAGCAGTTCTTC	CASSEGASGSNEQFF
TRBV6-1	TRBD1	few	TRBJ2-7	TGTGCCAGAAGTGGGGGTCCGGGACAGGAGCAGTACTTC	CARSGGPGQEQYF
TRBV4-1	TRBD1	.	TRBJ2-7	TGCGCCAGCAGCCAGGCACCGGGACAGGGTATGGGTCCGAAGTACGAGCAGTACTTC	CASSQAPGQGMGPKYEQYF
TRBV2	.	.	TRBJ2-7	TGTGCCAGCAGTGAAGCGTACTCAAGTTATCCGTACTTC	CASSEAYSSYPYF
TRBV18	TRBD2	many	TRBJ2-5	TGTGCCAGCTCACCACCTCGACGAGCGGGAGAAGAGACCCAGTACTTC	CASSPPRRAGEETQYF
TRBV4-3	.	many	TRBJ2-6	TGCGCCAGCAGCCAAGATCGTTTATTCGGGGCTAACGTCCTGACTTTC	CASSQDRLFGANVLTF
TRBV18	.	.	TRBJ1-2	TGTGCCAGCTCACCAGGGGGTCGGGGCTACACCTTC	CASSPGGRGYTF
TRBV19	TRBD1	.	TRBJ2-2	TGTGCCAGCGCCGGGACAGGGACCGGGGATCTTTTTTTT	CASAGTGTGDLFF
TRBV7-2	.	few	TRBJ1-6	TGTGCCAGCAGCTTAACCAGGGTGGAACAATCACCCCTCCACTTT	CASSLTRVEQSPLHF
TRBV9	.	many	TRBJ1-5	TGTGCCAGCAGCGTAGGCAGCAATCAGCCCCAGCATTTT	CASSVGSNQPQHF
TRBV19	.	many	TRBJ1-5	TGTGCCGACAGCGGGGAGAAGAGCAATCAGCCCCAGCATTTT	CADSGEKSNQPQHF
TRBV18	.	.	TRBJ1-1	TGTGCCAGCTCATACCGACCAGGTAGAGGGAACACTGAAGCTTTCTTT	CASSYRPGRGNTEAFF